This TCR beta chain was retrieved from a study of shared clonotypes between healthy human individuals. Study-wide results and caveats: Clonotype sharing across several donors was observed for 4% to 6.5% of naive CD4 clonotypes. Researchers found naive subsets generally carried larger estimated richness than memory subsets.

About this clone: Its antigen is still unknown.

CDR3 size: 16 residues. Germline V CDR1 and CDR2: MNHEY, SVGAGI. Trimming pared 0 bases from V and 5 bases from J, leaving 15 bases between. The table came from immunoSEQ multiplex PCR; TCRdb's copy has only in-frame clones and leaves some out. There are millions of clones in the sample; around 95% occur only once, and 0.1% to 0.15% lies in the top ten. The TCR comes from a man aged 18 to 29 in good health. The chain is built from TRBV6-5 and TRBJ2-3; maybe TRBD2 (7 bases). Sequencing used naive CD4+ T cells sorted from blood. The subset is: CD45RA+ positively selected. The CDR3: CASSYSGGGAGDTQYF. The CDR3 DNA reads TGTGCCAGCAGTTACTCGGGTGGGGGGGCTGGAGATACGCAGTATTTT.